Given below is one TCR beta chain in context. This sample includes further DNA sequences coding for the same CDR3. The record originates from a study of blood T cell repertoires in COVID-19. Across the whole study: The United States, Italy and Spain were the sources of the acute and convalescent COVID-19 samples.

The data were produced by immunoSEQ multiplex PCR, yet TCRdb's version contains in-frame clones alone and is incomplete. The data hold hundreds of thousands of clones, with around 88% observed a single time. Germline V gene lookup returns CDR1 SQVTM and CDR2 ANQGSEA. With V trimmed by 4 bases and J by 7 bases, 4 bases remained unmatched. The CDR3 runs to 12 residues. J is TRBJ1-5 and V is TRBV29-1; 7 nucleotides line up with TRBD1. Sequencing was performed on peripheral blood. This TCR was sampled from a man older than 75 with acute or convalescent COVID-19. The CDR3 spells CSVGQGDQPQHF. DNA for the CDR3: TGCAGCGTTGGGCAGGGGGACCAGCCCCAGCATTTT.